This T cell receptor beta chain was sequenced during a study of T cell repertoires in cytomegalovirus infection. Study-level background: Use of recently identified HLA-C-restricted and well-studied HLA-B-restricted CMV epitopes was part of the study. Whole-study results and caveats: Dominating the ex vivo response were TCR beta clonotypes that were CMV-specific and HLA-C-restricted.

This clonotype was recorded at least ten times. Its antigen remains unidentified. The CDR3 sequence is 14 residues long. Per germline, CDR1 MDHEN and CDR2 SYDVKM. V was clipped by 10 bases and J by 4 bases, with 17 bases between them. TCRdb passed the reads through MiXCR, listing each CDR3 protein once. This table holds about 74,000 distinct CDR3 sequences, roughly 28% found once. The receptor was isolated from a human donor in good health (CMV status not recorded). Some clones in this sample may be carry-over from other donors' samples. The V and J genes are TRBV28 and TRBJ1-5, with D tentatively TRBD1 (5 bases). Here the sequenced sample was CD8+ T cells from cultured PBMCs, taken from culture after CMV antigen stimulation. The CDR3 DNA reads TGTGCCACCGAGGAGGCAGGGAGTAATCAGCCCCAGCATTTT. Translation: CATEEAGSNQPQHF.